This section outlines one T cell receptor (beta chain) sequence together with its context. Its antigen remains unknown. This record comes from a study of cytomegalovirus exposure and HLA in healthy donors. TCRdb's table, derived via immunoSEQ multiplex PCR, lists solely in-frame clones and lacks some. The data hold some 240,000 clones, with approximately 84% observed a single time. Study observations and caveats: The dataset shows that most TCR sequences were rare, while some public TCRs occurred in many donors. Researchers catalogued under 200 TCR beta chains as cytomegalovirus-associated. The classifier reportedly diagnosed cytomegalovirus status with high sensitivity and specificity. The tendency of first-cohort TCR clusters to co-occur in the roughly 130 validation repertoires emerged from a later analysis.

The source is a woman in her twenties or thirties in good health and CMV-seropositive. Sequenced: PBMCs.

The CDR3 protein is CASSLTQTGMKQPQHF. CDR3 DNA: TGTGCCAGCAGTCTTACCCAGACAGGGATGAAGCAGCCCCAGCATTTT. J is TRBJ1-5 and V is TRBV28; TRBD1 aligns across 7 bases. The CDR3 is 16 residues long. Trimming at V came to 5 bases and at J to 7 bases, leaving 14 bases not matched to a gene. The germline CDR1 and CDR2 sequences are MDHEN and SYDVKM.